The following is a T cell receptor (beta chain) sequence with its context. The length of the CDR3 is 13 residues. Germline V gives CDR1 SGHTA, CDR2 FQGTGA. V dropped 5 bases and J dropped 7; count of bases not matched to a gene: 5. The sample is drawn from a study of control samples from healthy donors and cancer patients. TCRdb's table, derived via immunoSEQ multiplex PCR, lists solely in-frame clones and lacks some. The sample holds 75,000 to 90,000 clones, 75% to 90% seen once. This chain uses TRBV7-3 with TRBJ1-3, with 7 bases aligning to TRBD1. The sequencing sample was made of PBMCs. The receptor was isolated from a woman aged 50 to 65 with colorectal cancer. CDR3 DNA sequence: TGTGCCAGCAGCCAGTCACAGGGGAACACCATATATTTT. This encodes CASSQSQGNTIYF.